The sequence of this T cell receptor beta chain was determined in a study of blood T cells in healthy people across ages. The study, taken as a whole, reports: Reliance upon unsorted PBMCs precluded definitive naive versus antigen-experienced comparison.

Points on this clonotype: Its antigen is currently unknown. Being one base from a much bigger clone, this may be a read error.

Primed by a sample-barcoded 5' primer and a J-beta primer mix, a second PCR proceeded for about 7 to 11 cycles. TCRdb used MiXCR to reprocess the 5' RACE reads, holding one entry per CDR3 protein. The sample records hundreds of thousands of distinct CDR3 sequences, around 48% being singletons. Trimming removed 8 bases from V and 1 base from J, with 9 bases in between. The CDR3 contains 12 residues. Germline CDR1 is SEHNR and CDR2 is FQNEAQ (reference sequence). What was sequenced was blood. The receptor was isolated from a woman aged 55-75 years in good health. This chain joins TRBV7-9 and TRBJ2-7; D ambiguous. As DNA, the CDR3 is TGTGCCAGCGGCTCCCCATCCTACGAGCAGTACTTC. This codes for CASGSPSYEQYF.